This is a list of T cell receptor beta chains from one sample in a study of T cell responses to AZD1222 COVID-19 vaccine. Sequencing was performed with immunoSEQ multiplex PCR; in TCRdb, only in-frame clones are kept and a portion is missing. Of about 86,000 clones in the sample, roughly 86% were seen once. The material was peripheral blood, obtained 28 days after the second AZD1222 dose. The receptor set was obtained from an adult who received the AZD1222 COVID-19 vaccine. Each CDR3 is given with its conserved first and last residue. A D gene is named only where the DNA matches it firmly. Clone size is given for some rows only: seen once, a few or many times, or a class if the clone is expanded.

NA TRBJ2-1 TRBD1 TRBV27 TGTGCCAGCAGTTTGGACAGGGTTCGGAACAATGAGCAGTTCTTC CASSLDRVRNNEQFF
NA TRBJ2-7 TRBD1 TRBV5-6 TGTGCCAGCAGCTTGGACCCCGGGACAGTCTCCTACGAGCAGTACTTC CASSLDPGTVSYEQYF
NA TRBJ2-5 TRBD2 TRBV19 TGTGCCAGTAGTCCGCAGCGGGAGGAGACCCAGTACTTC CASSPQREETQYF
once TRBJ2-3 NA TRBV5-4 TGTGCCAGCAGCTTGGGGGTGTCGATCACAGATACGCAGTATTTT CASSLGVSITDTQYF
NA TRBJ2-7 TRBD2 TRBV28 TGTGCCAGCAGTTTCCGGGGACTAGGGTCTCGGCAGTACTTC CASSFRGLGSRQYF
NA TRBJ2-3 TRBD2 TRBV29-1 TGCAGCGTTGCCCGACTAGCGGGGGGCACAGATACGCAGTATTTT CSVARLAGGTDTQYF
NA TRBJ1-3 NA TRBV3-1/TRBV3-2 TGTGCCAGCAGCCTGATAAAAGGGGCTGGAAACACCATATATTTT CASSLIKGAGNTIYF
NA TRBJ2-3 TRBD2 TRBV5-3 TGTGCCAGAAGCTCGGGACTAGCGAAAACTAATAGCACAGATACGCAGTATTTT CARSSGLAKTNSTDTQYF
NA TRBJ2-3 NA TRBV5-4 TGTGCCAGCAGCTTGGACTTCTTAGATACGCAGTATTTT CASSLDFLDTQYF
NA TRBJ2-5 NA TRBV3-1/TRBV3-2 TGTGCCAGCAGCGAGGAGACTAGTTTATTAGAGACCCAGTACTTC CASSEETSLLETQYF
NA TRBJ1-2 TRBD1 TRBV6-4 TGTGCCAGCAGTGACGACGAGAGGGGGCTTGATGGCTACACCTTC CASSDDERGLDGYTF
NA TRBJ1-5 NA TRBV6-6 TGTGCCAGCAGTAAGGACCGATGGAGCAATCAGCCCCAGCATTTT CASSKDRWSNQPQHF
NA TRBJ1-4 NA TRBV4-1 TGCGCCAGCAGCCAAGATCTACGGGAAACCCATGAAAAACTGTTTTTT CASSQDLRETHEKLFF
NA TRBJ2-1 NA TRBV7-9 TGTGCCACACAAAGAGCGGAGCCCAATGAGCAGTTCTTC CATQRAEPNEQFF
NA TRBJ2-2 TRBD1 TRBV27 TGTGCCAGCAGTTTAAGGGGGCGATACACCGGGGAGCTGTTTTTT CASSLRGRYTGELFF
NA TRBJ1-1 NA TRBV11-2 TGTGCCAGCAGCTTAGATAGCAGGGCCACTGAAGCTTTCTTT CASSLDSRATEAFF
NA TRBJ1-1 TRBD1 TRBV7-2 TGTGCCAGCAGCTTTACCACAGGGGGTCTCGCTGAAGCTTTCTTT CASSFTTGGLAEAFF
NA TRBJ2-3 TRBD2 TRBV7-3 TGTGCCAGCAGCTTTTCTAGCGGAAGCACAGATACGCAGTATTTT CASSFSSGSTDTQYF
NA TRBJ2-1 NA TRBV4-2 TGTGCCAGCAGCCCAAAAGGGGGTGTGAGCTCAATAAGCTCCTACAATGAGCAGTTCTTC CASSPKGGVSSISSYNEQFF
NA TRBJ1-1 NA TRBV6-6 TGTGCCAGCAGTCACAGGGACACTGAAGCTTTCTTT CASSHRDTEAFF
NA TRBJ1-5 TRBD1 TRBV5-5 TGTGCCAGCAGCCGAGGGACAGGCCAAAATCAGCCCCAGCATTTT CASSRGTGQNQPQHF
NA TRBJ1-5 NA TRBV2 TGTGCCAGCAGTGACTCCCCAGGTCGGGATCAGCCCCAGCATTTT CASSDSPGRDQPQHF
NA TRBJ1-4 TRBD1 TRBV25-1 TGTGCCAGCAGTGAGATGGGGACAGGGAAGGAAAAACTGTTTTTT CASSEMGTGKEKLFF
NA TRBJ2-7 NA TRBV5-1 TGCGCCAGCAGCTTGACTTGGGGTACTTCCTACGAGCAGTACTTC CASSLTWGTSYEQYF
NA TRBJ1-5 NA TRBV19 TGTGCCAGTAGCCGGCAGGTGGGCGATCAGCCCCAGCATTTT CASSRQVGDQPQHF
NA TRBJ2-3 TRBD2 TRBV2 TGTGCCAGCAGCCTGACTAGCAGGGCAGATACGCAGTATTTT CASSLTSRADTQYF
NA TRBJ1-2 NA TRBV6-5 TGTGCCAGCAGGTTAGATTGGGATGGCTACACCTTC CASRLDWDGYTF
NA TRBJ2-7 NA TRBV12-3/TRBV12-4 TGTGCCAGCAGTTCTGGCGGCTACGAGCAGTACTTC CASSSGGYEQYF
NA TRBJ1-1 NA TRBV30 TGTGCCTGGAGTGCGGCAGGGAGTGAAGCTTTCTTT CAWSAAGSEAFF
once TRBJ1-2 NA TRBV7-2 TGTGCCAGCACATATACTGGACCCTATGGCTACACCTTC CASTYTGPYGYTF